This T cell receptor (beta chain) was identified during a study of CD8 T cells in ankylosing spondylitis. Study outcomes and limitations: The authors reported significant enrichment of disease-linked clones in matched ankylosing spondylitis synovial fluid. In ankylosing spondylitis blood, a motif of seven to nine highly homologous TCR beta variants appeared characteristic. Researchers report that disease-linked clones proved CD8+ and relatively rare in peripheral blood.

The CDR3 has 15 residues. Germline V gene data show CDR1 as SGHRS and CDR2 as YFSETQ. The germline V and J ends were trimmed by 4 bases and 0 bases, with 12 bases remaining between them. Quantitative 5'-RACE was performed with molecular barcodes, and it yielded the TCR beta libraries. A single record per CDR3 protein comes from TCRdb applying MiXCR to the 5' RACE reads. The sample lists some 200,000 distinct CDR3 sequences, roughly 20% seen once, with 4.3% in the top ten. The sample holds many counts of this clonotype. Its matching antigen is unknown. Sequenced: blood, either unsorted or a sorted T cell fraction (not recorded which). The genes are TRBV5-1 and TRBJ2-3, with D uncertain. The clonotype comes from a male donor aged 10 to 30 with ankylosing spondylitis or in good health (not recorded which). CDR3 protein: CASSPQLQSTDTQYF. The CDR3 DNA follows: TGCGCCAGCAGCCCCCAATTGCAGAGCACAGATACGCAGTATTTT. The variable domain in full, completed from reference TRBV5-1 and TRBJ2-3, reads KAGVTQTPRYLIKTRGQQVTLSCSPISGHRSVSWYQQTPGQGLQFLFEYFSETQRNKGNFPGRFSGRQFSNSRSEMNVSTLELGDSALYLCASSPQLQSTDTQYFGPGTRLTVL.